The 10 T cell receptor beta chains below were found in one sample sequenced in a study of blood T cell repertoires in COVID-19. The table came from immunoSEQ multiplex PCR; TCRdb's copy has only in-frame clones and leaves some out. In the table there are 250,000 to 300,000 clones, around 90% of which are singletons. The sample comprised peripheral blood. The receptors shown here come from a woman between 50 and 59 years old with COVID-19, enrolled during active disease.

The CDR3 here is CASSYPRLAIYNEQFF. In DNA form, the CDR3 reads TGTGCCAGCAGTTACCCCCGGCTAGCGATCTACAATGAGCAGTTCTTC. V usage is TRBV6-2 or TRBV6-3 and J usage is TRBJ2-1; a possible D gene is TRBD2 (6 bases). CDR3 size: 16 residues. Germline lookup yields CDR1 MNHEY and CDR2 SVGEGT. Between the trimmed V and J ends, which lost 2 bases and 3 bases, there was a span of 14 bases.

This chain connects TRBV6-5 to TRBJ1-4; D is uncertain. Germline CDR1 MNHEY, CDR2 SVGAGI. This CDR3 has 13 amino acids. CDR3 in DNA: TGTGCTAGCGCGGGTACAACTAATGAAAAACTGTTTTTT. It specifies CASAGTTNEKLFF.

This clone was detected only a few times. CDR3 in amino acids: CAISESLSGYTF. The CDR3 coding sequence is TGTGCCATCAGTGAGTCTTTATCTGGCTACACCTTC. The rearrangement links TRBV10-3 to TRBJ1-2; D not certain. CDR3 length: 12 amino acids. Per germline, CDR1 ENHRY and CDR2 SYGVKD. Trimming removed 0 bases from V and 7 bases from J, with 6 bases in between.

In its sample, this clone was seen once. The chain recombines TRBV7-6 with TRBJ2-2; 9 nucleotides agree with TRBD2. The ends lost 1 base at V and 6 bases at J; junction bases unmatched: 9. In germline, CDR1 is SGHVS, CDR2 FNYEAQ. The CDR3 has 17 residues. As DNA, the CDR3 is TGTGCCAGCAGCTTAGTGTGGGCGGGAGGGTCGCCCGGGGAGCTGTTTTTT. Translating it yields CASSLVWAGGSPGELFF.

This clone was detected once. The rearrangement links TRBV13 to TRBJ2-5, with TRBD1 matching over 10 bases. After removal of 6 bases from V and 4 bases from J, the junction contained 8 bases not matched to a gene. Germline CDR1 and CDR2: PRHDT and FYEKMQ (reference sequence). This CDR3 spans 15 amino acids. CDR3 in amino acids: CASRPAGTGAETQYF. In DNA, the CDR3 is TGTGCCAGCAGACCGGCCGGGACAGGGGCAGAGACCCAGTACTTC. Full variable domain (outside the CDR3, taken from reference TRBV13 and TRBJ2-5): AAGVIQSPRHLIKEKRETATLKCYPIPRHDTVYWYQQGPGQDPQFLISFYEKMQSDKGSIPDRFSAQQFSDYHSELNMSSLELGDSALYFCASRPAGTGAETQYFGPGTRLLVL.

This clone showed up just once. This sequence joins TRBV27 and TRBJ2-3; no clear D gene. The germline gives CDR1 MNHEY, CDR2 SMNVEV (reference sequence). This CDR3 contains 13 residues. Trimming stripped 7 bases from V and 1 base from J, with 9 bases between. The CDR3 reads CASNQAGTDTQYF. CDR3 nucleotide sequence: TGTGCCAGCAATCAGGCTGGCACAGATACGCAGTATTTT.

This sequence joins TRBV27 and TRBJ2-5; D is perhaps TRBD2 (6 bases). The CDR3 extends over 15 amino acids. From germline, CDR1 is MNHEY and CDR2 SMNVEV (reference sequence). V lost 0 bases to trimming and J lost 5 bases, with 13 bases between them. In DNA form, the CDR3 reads TGTGCCAGCAGTTTATCCGGGACTCACAAGGAGACCCAGTACTTC. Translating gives CASSLSGTHKETQYF.

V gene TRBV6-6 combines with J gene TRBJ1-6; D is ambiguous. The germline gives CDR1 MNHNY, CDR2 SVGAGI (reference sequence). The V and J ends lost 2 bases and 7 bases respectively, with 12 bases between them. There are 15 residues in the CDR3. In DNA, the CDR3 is TGTGCCAGCAGTTACCTTTTACCACTCAATTCACCCCTCCACTTT. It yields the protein CASSYLLPLNSPLHF.

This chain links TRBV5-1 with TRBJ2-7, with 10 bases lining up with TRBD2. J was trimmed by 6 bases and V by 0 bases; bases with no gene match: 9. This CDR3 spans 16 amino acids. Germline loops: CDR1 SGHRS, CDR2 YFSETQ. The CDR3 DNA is TGCGCCAGCAGCTTGGATGCTAGCGGGAGACAGGGCGAGCAGTACTTC. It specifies CASSLDASGRQGEQYF.

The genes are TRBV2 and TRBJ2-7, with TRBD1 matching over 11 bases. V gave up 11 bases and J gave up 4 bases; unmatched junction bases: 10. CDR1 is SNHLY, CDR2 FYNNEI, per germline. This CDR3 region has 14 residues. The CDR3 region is CASLLGTGGYEQYF. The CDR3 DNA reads TGTGCCTCCTTACTAGGGACAGGGGGATACGAGCAGTACTTC.